The T cell receptor (beta chain) described here comes from a study of shared T cell receptors in the human thymus. The CDR3 has 16 residues. Generated by immunoSEQ multiplex PCR, the TCRdb table keeps only in-frame clones and is missing some. The repertoire holds fewer than 700,000 clones, with approximately 90% as singletons. These data also featured in a second study, about human thymus T cells.

Source material: thymocytes. The J gene is TRBJ1-5, the V gene TRBV21-1. TRBV21-1 is a documented pseudogene. The TCR comes from a boy younger than two with a congenital heart defect. CDR3 coding DNA: TGTGCCAGCAGCAAAGCCGGGGTGCCTAGCAATCAGCCCCAGCATTTT. Translated: CASSKAGVPSNQPQHF.